Reported below is one T cell receptor (beta chain). Its matching antigen is unknown. The source of the sample is a study of T cell repertoires in cytomegalovirus infection. Across the whole study: Signatures in public TCR beta sequences pointed to both CMV infection and matching HLA type.

Whole-study results and caveats: Summed public TCR beta family frequency identified CMV carriers bearing the relevant HLA. HLA-C-restricted CMV clonotypes gave the most frequent clonotype in two of eight donors.

TCRdb reprocessed the reads via MiXCR and lists one record per CDR3 protein. The sample comprises 230,000 or so distinct CDR3 sequences, over 15% of which are singletons, and approximately 44% rests with the top ten. Germline CDR1 is SEHNR and CDR2 is FQNEAQ (reference sequence). The CDR3 loop spans 14 amino acids. V was clipped by 6 bases and J by 6 bases, with 17 bases between them. The chain uses TRBV7-9 and TRBJ1-2; tentatively, D is TRBD1 (5 bases). The specimen was CD8+ T cells from PBMCs. The clonotype originates from a human donor in good health (CMV status not recorded). Some clones in this sample may be carry-over from other donors' samples. The CDR3 sequence: CASRSSGFEDGYTF. The CDR3 DNA follows: TGTGCCAGCAGGAGCTCAGGGTTCGAAGATGGCTACACCTTC.